This is a list of T cell receptor beta chains from one sample in a study of PD-L1 blockade in urothelial cancer. Data came from immunoSEQ multiplex PCR; TCRdb stores just in-frame clones and leaves some out. Of tens of thousands of clones listed, around nine tenths were seen once; the top ten hold about 15%. The sequencing used PBMCs, collected around atezolizumab (anti-PD-L1) treatment. The receptors here all came from a woman aged 55-75 years with urothelial cancer. Each CDR3 is given with its conserved first and last residue.

J: TRBJ2-7
V: TRBV28
CDR3: CASSWTGEQYF

J: TRBJ2-3
V: TRBV19
CDR3: CASRVRDRVSDTQYF

J: TRBJ1-1
V: TRBV20-1
CDR3: CSAVQGPAFF

J: TRBJ1-1
V: TRBV5-1
CDR3: CASSEPVNTEAFF

J: TRBJ2-1
V: TRBV11-2
CDR3: CASSKQGDEQFF

J: TRBJ2-3
V: TRBV5-1
CDR3: CASSEPSGGFDTQYF

J: TRBJ2-7
V: TRBV27
CDR3: CASSLREGYEQYF

J: TRBJ2-7
V: TRBV9
CDR3: CASSVDPQGAISYEQYF

J: TRBJ1-2
V: TRBV18
CDR3: CASSPPAESNYGYTF

J: TRBJ2-1
V: TRBV5-6
CDR3: CASSGGQYTTPLYNEQFF

J: TRBJ2-2
V: TRBV4-2
CDR3: CASSQERGRNTGELFF

J: TRBJ1-3
V: TRBV18
CDR3: CASSPPAGSGNTIYF

J: TRBJ1-2
V: TRBV15
CDR3: CATSRDSRGGYTF

J: TRBJ2-3
V: TRBV10-3
CDR3: CAISESDGADTQYF

J: TRBJ2-7
V: TRBV29-1
CDR3: CSVAAGRYEQYF

J: TRBJ2-1
V: TRBV5-8
CDR3: CASSPGTSGYNEQFF

J: TRBJ1-5
V: TRBV19
CDR3: CASSLTRLWQPQHF

J: TRBJ1-1
V: TRBV7-6
CDR3: CASSFPKGGVRTEAFF

J: TRBJ2-2
V: TRBV5-1
CDR3: CASSLEGPLGVTANTGELFF

J: TRBJ1-5
V: TRBV2
CDR3: CASRGSSNQPQHF

J: TRBJ2-5
V: TRBV5-5
CDR3: CASSLMLVREETQYF

J: TRBJ2-5
V: TRBV7-2
CDR3: CASSLSSGRAGETQYF